These 27 T cell receptor beta chains were all obtained from the same sample, sequenced in a study of blood T cells in healthy people across ages. Sample-barcoded 5' priming and a J-beta primer mix drove a second PCR of roughly 6 to 12 cycles. TCRdb recomputed calls from the 5' RACE reads with MiXCR, one row per CDR3 protein. The table lists around 650,000 distinct CDR3 sequences, around 43% of them singletons. The sample was blood. The receptors were sampled from a man older than 75 in good health.

V is TRBV6-5 and J is TRBJ1-6; D is possibly TRBD1 (6 bases). V was trimmed by 1 base and J by 16 bases, leaving 8 bases between them. Germline assignment: CDR1 MNHEY and CDR2 SVGAGI. The CDR3 is 11 amino acids. CDR3 bases: TGTGCCAGCAGTTACTTGGGGACACTCCACTTT. It codes for CASSYLGTLHF.

The V gene is TRBV7-2, the J gene TRBJ1-4; D gene uncertain. Germline loops: CDR1 SGHTA, CDR2 FQGNSA. V was clipped by 2 bases and J by 6 bases, with 13 bases between them. This CDR3 region has 15 residues. CDR3 sequence (DNA): TGTGCCAGCAGCTTATTAATGCAGGTTGATGAAAAACTGTTTTTT. Translation: CASSLLMQVDEKLFF. The whole variable domain, filled in from reference TRBV7-2 and TRBJ1-4, reads GAGVSQSPSNKVTEKGKDVELRCDPISGHTALYWYRQSLGQGLEFLIYFQGNSAPDKSGLPSDRFSAERTGGSVSTLTIQRTQQEDSAVYLCASSLLMQVDEKLFFGSGTQLSVL.

This chain links TRBV28 with TRBJ1-2; D gene unclear. This CDR3 contains 14 residues. Germline CDR1 and CDR2: MDHEN and SYDVKM. Trimming took off 1 base at V and 2 bases at J, with 8 bases between the two ends. This CDR3 is CASSLFGRNYGYTF. The DNA of the CDR3 is TGTGCCAGCAGTTTATTCGGCAGAAACTATGGCTACACCTTC.

This clonotype came up a few times. The chain has TRBV15 and TRBJ2-7; D uncertain. The length of the CDR3 is 12 residues. CDR1 LNHNV and CDR2 YYDKDF come from the germline V gene (reference sequence). Trimming cost V 0 bases and J 7 bases, with 7 bases left between them. The CDR3, as DNA: TGTGCCACCAGCAGAGATGGGAATGAGCAGTACTTC. Residues: CATSRDGNEQYF. The full variable domain, in which reference TRBV15 and TRBJ2-7 provide the parts outside the CDR3, is DAMVIQNPRYQVTQFGKPVTLSCSQTLNHNVMYWYQQKSSQAPKLLFHYYDKDFNNEADTPDNFQSRRPNTSFCFLDIRSPGLGDTAMYLCATSRDGNEQYFGPGTRLTVT.

This clonotype was picked up a small number of times. A junction boundary mismatches the germline segment, possibly from a read error. Written as DNA, the CDR3 is TGCAGTGCTGGAGATGCAGACTATGGCTACACCTTC. Translation: CSAGDADYGYTF. The chain carries TRBV20-1 and TRBJ1-2; D not resolved. The CDR3 has 12 amino acids. Germline V gene data show CDR1 as DFQATT and CDR2 as SNEGSKA (reference sequence).

In its sample, this clonotype was seen a few times. The chain links TRBV7-2 to TRBJ2-6; TRBD1 matches at 7 bases. Looked up from germline, CDR1 is SGHTA and CDR2 is FQGNSA. The CDR3 runs 17 residues. V was clipped by 6 bases and J by 2 bases; unmatched bases: 10. This chain's CDR3 is CASSKQGSRTGANVLTF. CDR3 nucleotides: TGTGCCAGCAGTAAACAGGGGTCGAGGACTGGGGCCAACGTCCTGACTTTC.

This clonotype has more than one count but fewer than ten. The chain is built from TRBV20-1 and TRBJ2-7; D is possibly TRBD2 (5 bases). The CDR3 is 15 amino acids. Germline assignment: CDR1 DFQATT and CDR2 SNEGSKA (reference sequence). The V gene lost 0 bases and the J gene lost 0 bases, with 12 bases spanning the gap. The CDR3 DNA reads TGCAGTGCTAGAGAGAGGGCCACGAGCTCCTACGAGCAGTACTTC. Translating gives CSARERATSSYEQYF.

This clonotype has only one observation. The chain recombines TRBV20-1 with TRBJ1-1; possible D gene TRBD1, 5 bases. The length of the CDR3 is 13 residues. Deletions cut 5 bases from V and 5 bases from J, with 15 bases between. The germline V gene encodes CDR1 DFQATT and CDR2 SNEGSKA (reference sequence). The CDR3: CSAPNGRGTEAFF. CDR3 DNA sequence: TGCAGTGCTCCGAATGGGAGGGGAACTGAAGCTTTCTTT.

The chain joins TRBV7-8 to TRBJ2-6; D is ambiguous. Germline loops: CDR1 SGHVS, CDR2 FQNEAQ. Trimming took off 8 bases at V and 0 bases at J, with 14 bases between the two ends. The CDR3 extends over 16 amino acids. The CDR3 reads CASVQRKGSGANVLTF. CDR3 nucleotides: TGTGCCAGCGTCCAACGGAAGGGCTCTGGGGCCAACGTCCTGACTTTC.

This clonotype came up many times. CDR3 DNA: TGTGCCAGCAGTGAAAACGGAAGGGAGGAGACCCAGTACTTC. This sequence encodes CASSENGREETQYF. This sequence joins TRBV6-2 or TRBV6-3 and TRBJ2-5, with D possibly being TRBD2 (5 bases). The CDR3 contains 14 residues. V lost 5 bases and J 5 bases, leaving 15 bases between the germline ends. From germline, CDR1 is MNHEY and CDR2 SVGEGT.

As for this clonotype: A much larger clone differs by one base, so this may be a read error. V gene TRBV5-1 combines with J gene TRBJ2-1; perhaps D is TRBD1 or TRBD2 (6 bases each). CDR1 and CDR2 from the germline V gene are SGHRS and YFSETQ. The CDR3 totals 16 residues. V was trimmed by 0 bases and J by 4 bases, leaving 14 bases between them. In nucleotides, the CDR3 is TGCGCCAGCAGCTTGGTCGTAGCGGACAGATACAATGAGCAGTTCTTC. It codes for CASSLVVADRYNEQFF. Variable domain in full (rest from reference TRBV5-1 and TRBJ2-1): KAGVTQTPRYLIKTRGQQVTLSCSPISGHRSVSWYQQTPGQGLQFLFEYFSETQRNKGNFPGRFSGRQFSNSRSEMNVSTLELGDSALYLCASSLVVADRYNEQFFGPGTRLTVL.

The chain is built from TRBV11-2 and TRBJ1-2; TRBD1 agrees at 10 bases. Germline V CDR1 and CDR2: SGHAT, FQNNGV. The CDR3 contains 17 residues. V lost 5 bases and J lost 4; bases outside the gene matches: 13. The CDR3 DNA follows: TGTGCCAGCAGCCCTTTCATGGGGGGACAGGGGAGCTATGGCTACACCTTC. Protein product: CASSPFMGGQGSYGYTF.

Note on this clonotype: A much larger clone differs by one base, so this may be a read error. The chain uses TRBV7-2 and TRBJ2-5; D possibly corresponds to TRBD1 (6 bases). Per the germline V gene, CDR1 is SGHTA and CDR2 is FQGNSA. Trimming cost V 1 base and J 2 bases, with 11 bases left between them. This CDR3 has 15 residues. The CDR3 loop reads CASSLGPGAQETQYF. The CDR3, as DNA: TGTGCCAGCAGCTTAGGTCCAGGGGCACAAGAGACCCAGTACTTC. Together with reference TRBV7-2 and TRBJ2-5, the CDR3 gives the full variable domain: GAGVSQSPSNKVTEKGKDVELRCDPISGHTALYWYRQSLGQGLEFLIYFQGNSAPDKSGLPSDRFSAERTGGSVSTLTIQRTQQEDSAVYLCASSLGPGAQETQYFGPGTRLLVL.

This clonotype was counted many times. This chain links TRBV7-2 with TRBJ2-6; D gene unclear. V was shortened by 2 bases and J by 7 bases, with 12 bases between the two germline ends. This CDR3 has 15 residues. Germline V gene sequence: CDR1 SGHTA, CDR2 FQGNSA. The DNA of the CDR3 is TGTGCCAGCAGCTTAAGTATGGGTGGAGCCAACGTCCTGACTTTC. Translation: CASSLSMGGANVLTF.

Here the CDR3 DNA reads TGTGCCAGCAGCGCAGGTCTCTTAACAGATACGCAGTATTTT. Amino acids: CASSAGLLTDTQYF. The gene calls are TRBV7-6 and TRBJ2-3; D not certain. The germline V and J ends were trimmed by 5 bases and 3 bases, with 12 bases remaining between them. Germline V gives CDR1 SGHVS, CDR2 FNYEAQ. The CDR3 has 14 amino acids.

Only a few counts were recorded for this clonotype. The chain recombines TRBV7-2 with TRBJ2-1, with 8 bases lining up with TRBD2. Germline V gene lookup returns CDR1 SGHTA and CDR2 FQGNSA. The length of the CDR3 is 14 residues. V shed 10 bases and J 7 bases; nucleotides not matched to a gene: 12. CDR3 DNA: TGTGCCACCTCGGAGAGCGGGAGTAGGAATGAGCAGTTCTTC. The encoded protein is CATSESGSRNEQFF.

This clonotype was seen many times. The rearrangement links TRBV28 to TRBJ1-5, with 11 positions matching TRBD1. CDR1 and CDR2 (germline): MDHEN, SYDVKM. The junction had 3 bases not matched to a gene; V was cut back by 6 bases and J by 2 bases. The CDR3 consists of 15 residues. DNA for the CDR3: TGTGCCAGCAGCTTGGACAGGGGGCGCAATCAGCCCCAGCATTTT. Translating it yields CASSLDRGRNQPQHF.

Only a few counts were recorded for this clonotype. The J gene is TRBJ1-6, the V gene TRBV4-2, with TRBD1 as a possible D gene (5 bases). Germline assignment: CDR1 LGHNA and CDR2 YNFKEQ. V was clipped by 0 bases and J by 1 base, with 13 bases between them. The CDR3 runs to 18 residues. The CDR3 coding sequence is TGTGCCAGCAGCCAAGATCCTAGGGGTAGATCCTATAATTCACCCCTCCACTTT. It codes for CASSQDPRGRSYNSPLHF.

This chain connects TRBV9 to TRBJ2-7; D not certain. Trimming cost V 2 bases and J 3 bases, with 9 bases left between them. The CDR3 consists of 13 residues. Germline CDR1 reads SGDLS; CDR2 reads YYNGEE. In DNA form, the CDR3 reads TGTGCCAGCAGCGTTGGACCACACTACGAGCAGTACTTC. It specifies CASSVGPHYEQYF. The whole variable domain, filled in from reference TRBV9 and TRBJ2-7, reads DSGVTQTPKHLITATGQRVTLRCSPRSGDLSVYWYQQSLDQGLQFLIQYYNGEERAKGNILERFSAQQFPDLHSELNLSSLELGDSALYFCASSVGPHYEQYFGPGTRLTVT.

The chain joins TRBV7-2 to TRBJ2-3; perhaps TRBD1 as D (5 bases). CDR3 length: 16 amino acids. V lost 5 bases to trimming and J lost 5 bases, with 20 bases between them. CDR1 and CDR2 (germline): SGHTA, FQGNSA. The CDR3 DNA reads as TGTGCCAGCAGCCCAGGGATCAACGGTCGGCTAGATACGCAGTATTTT. As protein: CASSPGINGRLDTQYF. Drawing the rest from reference TRBV7-2 and TRBJ2-3, the complete variable domain is GAGVSQSPSNKVTEKGKDVELRCDPISGHTALYWYRQSLGQGLEFLIYFQGNSAPDKSGLPSDRFSAERTGGSVSTLTIQRTQQEDSAVYLCASSPGINGRLDTQYFGPGTRLTVL.

This chain's CDR3 is CASSKTTRRSTDTQYF. The CDR3 DNA sequence: TGCGCCAGCAGTAAAACGACACGCCGATCCACAGATACGCAGTATTTT. J is TRBJ2-3 and V is TRBV5-1; D gene ambiguous. The germline V and J ends were trimmed by 5 bases and 2 bases, with 18 bases remaining between them. The CDR3 is made up of 16 amino acids. Germline loops: CDR1 SGHRS, CDR2 YFSETQ.

V gene TRBV27 combines with J gene TRBJ1-1; a possible D gene is TRBD1 (6 bases). Trimming cost V 3 bases and J 0 bases, with 11 bases left between them. Germline values: CDR1 MNHEY, CDR2 SMNVEV (reference sequence). The CDR3 spans 15 residues. The CDR3 protein is CASSLRGYMNTEAFF. As DNA, the CDR3 is TGTGCCAGCAGTTTGAGGGGGTATATGAACACTGAAGCTTTCTTT.

This chain connects TRBV7-3 to TRBJ2-5; unclear D gene. The DNA end is a closer match to TRBJ2-7, so the J assignment may be wrong. The CDR3 loop spans 13 amino acids. The germline V gene encodes CDR1 SGHTA and CDR2 FQGTGA. CDR3 residues: CASPPAGAYEQYF. The CDR3 DNA reads TGTGCCAGCCCCCCCGCCGGCGCCTACGAGCAGTACTTC.

The V call is TRBV6-2 or TRBV6-3, the J call TRBJ2-5; D perhaps matches TRBD2 (6 bases). V was clipped by 3 bases and J by 0 bases, with 8 bases between them. The CDR3 has 14 residues. Germline CDR1 MNHEY, CDR2 SVGEGT. The CDR3 DNA reads TGTGCCAGCAGTTATTGGACTAACCAAGAGACCCAGTACTTC. This codes for CASSYWTNQETQYF.

V gene TRBV6-2 or TRBV6-3 combines with J gene TRBJ2-1; TRBD2 matches at 9 bases. With 2 bases clipped from V and 15 bases from J, the junction kept 8 bases outside the gene matches. The length of the CDR3 is 13 residues. The germline CDR1 and CDR2 sequences are MNHEY and SVGEGT. CDR3 in amino acids: CASSYGTGTSLFF. CDR3 bases: TGTGCCAGCAGTTACGGGACCGGGACTAGCCTGTTCTTC.

The chain combines TRBV12-3 or TRBV12-4 with TRBJ1-1, with D perhaps TRBD1 (5 bases). V was pared by 3 bases and J by 0 bases, with 14 bases between. The CDR3 consists of 16 residues. Here the CDR3 reads CASSLGPLGVNTEAFF. Here the CDR3 DNA reads TGTGCCAGCAGTTTGGGACCCCTGGGGGTGAACACTGAAGCTTTCTTT.

The rearrangement links TRBV7-3 to TRBJ2-3; 8 bases are a match to TRBD2. V shed 4 bases, J shed 0 bases, and the junction held 6 bases outside the gene matches. The CDR3 contains 16 residues. CDR1 is SGHTA and CDR2 is FQGTGA in the germline V gene. The CDR3 DNA reads as TGTGCCAGCAGCTCCCAAGCGGGAGTCAGCACAGATACGCAGTATTTT. This gives the protein CASSSQAGVSTDTQYF.